The rows below give T cell receptor beta chains drawn from one sample of a study of blood T cell repertoires in COVID-19. Profiling relied on immunoSEQ multiplex PCR, and the TCRdb table lists in-frame clones only, not all of them. The table records hundreds of thousands of clones, over 80% of them present only once. Sequences were obtained from PBMCs or T cells enriched from blood (not recorded which). The receptors originated from a woman under 30 who had recovered from COVID-19. Each CDR3 is given with its conserved first and last residue. Fields, in order: D gene, J gene, clone size, V gene, CDR3 protein, CDR3 DNA. A D gene is named only where the DNA matches it firmly. Only some rows state a clone size, as once, few, many or a class for expanded clones.

D gene: TRBD2; J gene: TRBJ2-7; clone size: -; V gene: TRBV28; CDR3 protein: CASTLAGARSYEQYF; CDR3 DNA: TGTGCCAGCACCTTAGCGGGGGCCCGCTCCTACGAGCAGTACTTC
D gene: -; J gene: TRBJ1-3; clone size: -; V gene: TRBV12-3/TRBV12-4; CDR3 protein: CASSPLRYTIYF; CDR3 DNA: TGTGCCAGCAGCCCCCTTCGGTACACCATATATTTT
D gene: -; J gene: TRBJ2-1; clone size: -; V gene: TRBV5-1; CDR3 protein: CASSFSGGNEQFF; CDR3 DNA: TGCGCCAGCAGCTTTTCCGGGGGCAATGAGCAGTTCTTC
D gene: TRBD1; J gene: TRBJ1-2; clone size: once; V gene: TRBV2; CDR3 protein: CASSITGAGYGYTF; CDR3 DNA: TGTGCCAGCAGCATCACAGGGGCGGGCTATGGCTACACCTTC
D gene: TRBD1; J gene: TRBJ1-2; clone size: -; V gene: TRBV28; CDR3 protein: CASSFQGVDYANPQGAYGYTF; CDR3 DNA: TGTGCCAGCAGTTTCCAGGGGGTTGACTACGCGAACCCTCAGGGAGCCTATGGCTACACCTTC
D gene: -; J gene: TRBJ1-4; clone size: -; V gene: TRBV2; CDR3 protein: CASSEGQANEKLFF; CDR3 DNA: TGTGCCAGCAGTGAAGGACAGGCTAATGAAAAACTGTTTTTT
D gene: -; J gene: TRBJ2-7; clone size: -; V gene: TRBV13; CDR3 protein: CASSLGPRGYEQYF; CDR3 DNA: TGTGCCAGCAGCTTAGGCCCACGGGGCTACGAGCAGTACTTC
D gene: TRBD1; J gene: TRBJ1-2; clone size: once; V gene: TRBV6-5; CDR3 protein: CASSDRVIYGYTF; CDR3 DNA: TGTGCCAGCAGCGACAGGGTTATCTATGGCTACACCTTC
D gene: -; J gene: TRBJ1-2; clone size: -; V gene: TRBV6-5; CDR3 protein: CASSYSLDYGYTF; CDR3 DNA: TGTGCCAGCAGTTACTCTTTAGACTATGGCTACACCTTC
D gene: TRBD2; J gene: TRBJ2-3; clone size: once; V gene: TRBV29-1; CDR3 protein: CSVQLAGVGADTQYF; CDR3 DNA: TGCAGCGTCCAACTAGCGGGAGTAGGTGCGGATACGCAGTATTTT
D gene: -; J gene: TRBJ1-5; clone size: -; V gene: TRBV7-2; CDR3 protein: CASSLRGQPQHF; CDR3 DNA: TGTGCCAGCAGCTTACGGGGTCAGCCCCAGCATTTT
D gene: TRBD1; J gene: TRBJ1-2; clone size: -; V gene: TRBV5-4; CDR3 protein: CASSLTGVGGYTF; CDR3 DNA: TGTGCCAGCAGCTTGACAGGGGTAGGTGGCTACACCTTC
D gene: TRBD1; J gene: TRBJ1-2; clone size: -; V gene: TRBV6-5; CDR3 protein: CASSRQGAGGYGYTF; CDR3 DNA: TGTGCCAGCAGTCGACAGGGGGCGGGGGGCTATGGCTACACCTTC
D gene: -; J gene: TRBJ1-1; clone size: -; V gene: TRBV6-5; CDR3 protein: CASVLTGNTEAFF; CDR3 DNA: TGTGCCAGCGTTTTGACAGGGAACACTGAAGCTTTCTTT
D gene: TRBD1; J gene: TRBJ1-2; clone size: -; V gene: TRBV10-3; CDR3 protein: CAISGTGYGYTF; CDR3 DNA: TGTGCCATCAGTGGGACAGGGTATGGCTACACCTTC
D gene: -; J gene: TRBJ1-1; clone size: -; V gene: TRBV7-2; CDR3 protein: CASSFSSSMNTEAFF; CDR3 DNA: TGTGCCAGCAGCTTTTCAAGTAGCATGAACACTGAAGCTTTCTTT
D gene: TRBD1; J gene: TRBJ1-1; clone size: -; V gene: TRBV18; CDR3 protein: CASSPRQGSGMNTEAFF; CDR3 DNA: TGTGCCAGCTCACCCAGACAGGGCTCGGGAATGAACACTGAAGCTTTCTTT
D gene: -; J gene: TRBJ2-5; clone size: -; V gene: TRBV11-2; CDR3 protein: CASSLEGGETQYF; CDR3 DNA: TGTGCCAGCAGCTTAGAAGGCGGGGAGACCCAGTACTTC
D gene: TRBD1; J gene: TRBJ2-1; clone size: -; V gene: TRBV18; CDR3 protein: CASSRGQGYNEQFF; CDR3 DNA: TGTGCCAGCTCCCGGGGACAGGGCTACAATGAGCAGTTCTTC
D gene: TRBD2; J gene: TRBJ2-2; clone size: -; V gene: TRBV27; CDR3 protein: CASSFYFRRGGMRVPNTGELFF; CDR3 DNA: TGTGCCAGCAGTTTTTACTTTCGACGCGGGGGGATGAGGGTCCCGAACACCGGGGAGCTGTTTTTT
D gene: TRBD1; J gene: TRBJ2-7; clone size: -; V gene: TRBV11-1; CDR3 protein: CASSLGGGRYYEQYF; CDR3 DNA: TGTGCCAGCAGCTTAGGAGGGGGCCGGTACTACGAGCAGTACTTC
D gene: TRBD2; J gene: TRBJ2-3; clone size: -; V gene: TRBV18; CDR3 protein: CASSRSSGSGSKGTDTQYF; CDR3 DNA: TGTGCCAGCTCACGATCGAGCGGGAGTGGCTCTAAAGGCACAGATACGCAGTATTTT
D gene: TRBD2; J gene: TRBJ2-1; clone size: -; V gene: TRBV7-6; CDR3 protein: CASSPPGLAGVTAIF; CDR3 DNA: TGTGCCAGCAGCCCCCCGGGACTAGCGGGAGTTACGGCCATCTTC
D gene: -; J gene: TRBJ2-7; clone size: -; V gene: TRBV7-9; CDR3 protein: CASSPGLGPYEQYF; CDR3 DNA: TGTGCCAGCAGCCCAGGACTCGGCCCCTACGAGCAGTACTTC
D gene: TRBD2; J gene: TRBJ2-5; clone size: once; V gene: TRBV24-1; CDR3 protein: CATSPGLAGGVMETQYF; CDR3 DNA: TGTGCCACCTCTCCGGGACTAGCGGGAGGGGTCATGGAGACCCAGTACTTC
D gene: -; J gene: TRBJ2-5; clone size: -; V gene: TRBV4-1; CDR3 protein: CASSQDPQGFETQYF; CDR3 DNA: TGCGCCAGCAGCCAAGATCCGCAGGGGTTCGAGACCCAGTACTTC
D gene: TRBD1; J gene: TRBJ1-5; clone size: -; V gene: TRBV19; CDR3 protein: CASSKDRYQPQHF; CDR3 DNA: TGTGCCAGTAGTAAGGACAGGTATCAGCCCCAGCATTTT
D gene: -; J gene: TRBJ1-1; clone size: -; V gene: TRBV18; CDR3 protein: CASSPPNIDTEAFF; CDR3 DNA: TGTGCCAGCTCACCACCGAACATCGACACTGAAGCTTTCTTT
D gene: -; J gene: TRBJ1-2; clone size: -; V gene: TRBV28; CDR3 protein: CASSLLVAPTAHGYTF; CDR3 DNA: TGTGCCAGCAGTTTGCTAGTTGCCCCCACGGCGCATGGCTACACCTTC
D gene: -; J gene: TRBJ1-3; clone size: -; V gene: TRBV7-6; CDR3 protein: CASSGGGSRLSGNTIYF; CDR3 DNA: TGTGCCAGCAGTGGGGGCGGTTCACGCCTTTCTGGAAACACCATATATTTT
D gene: TRBD1; J gene: TRBJ1-3; clone size: -; V gene: TRBV5-4; CDR3 protein: CASSTDRGQSGNTIYF; CDR3 DNA: TGTGCCAGCAGCACGGACAGGGGTCAATCTGGAAACACCATATATTTT
D gene: -; J gene: TRBJ2-3; clone size: -; V gene: TRBV27; CDR3 protein: CASSLGADPLGDTQYF; CDR3 DNA: TGTGCCAGCAGTTTAGGGGCAGATCCCCTCGGGGATACGCAGTATTTT
D gene: -; J gene: TRBJ1-3; clone size: -; V gene: TRBV7-9; CDR3 protein: CASSSHSGNTIYF; CDR3 DNA: TGTGCCAGCAGCTCCCACTCTGGAAACACCATATATTTT
D gene: TRBD2; J gene: TRBJ2-5; clone size: -; V gene: TRBV30; CDR3 protein: CAWSVISGGTKYF; CDR3 DNA: TGTGCCTGGAGTGTAATTAGCGGGGGGACTAAGTACTTC
D gene: -; J gene: TRBJ2-1; clone size: -; V gene: TRBV7-2; CDR3 protein: CASSLGQFNEQFF; CDR3 DNA: TGTGCCAGCAGCTTAGGACAGTTCAATGAGCAGTTCTTC